This T cell receptor beta chain was sequenced in a study of OX40 agonist ivuxolimab in advanced cancers. Background on the study: All patients had ivuxolimab intravenously every 2 weeks at 0.01 to 10 mg/kg. General study findings and limits: Doses of 0.1 to 3.0 mg/kg were accompanied by clonal expansion of CD4+ and CD8+ blood T cells by week 6.

Germline lookup yields CDR1 SGHRS and CDR2 YFSETQ. With 4 bases removed from V and 1 base from J, the gap between germline ends came to 11 bases. The CDR3 length is 14 residues. Assay used: immunoSEQ multiplex PCR; TCRdb lists only in-frame clones, some missing. The sample has about 80,000 clones; 84% are singletons. The timepoints at which blood was sampled were baseline, cycle 4 day 1, and cycle 7 day 1. In the case of this clone: What it binds is not known.

This receptor was identified in an adult with an advanced solid tumor such as melanoma, head and neck, liver or kidney cancer. The rearrangement links TRBV5-1 to TRBJ2-5; possible D gene TRBD2, 7 bases. Sequenced here: CD4+ or CD8+ T cells sorted from blood, sampled in a trial of the OX40 agonist ivuxolimab. CDR3 protein: CASSRGALQETQYF. CDR3 sequence (DNA): TGCGCCAGCAGCCGGGGGGCGCTCCAAGAGACCCAGTACTTC.